The sequence of this T cell receptor (beta chain) was determined in a study of CD8+ T cells in alopecia areata. Across the whole study: Treatment with tofacitinib (6 to 18 months) was followed by 6 months off drug. Regarding the study as a whole: Normal skin contains resident alphabeta T cells, and these are also sequenced in scalp samples. Patients shared TCRs less clearly than mice did, possibly for HLA-related reasons.

This clone was counted only a few times. Its target is unknown. Extracted from the samples, RNA was reverse transcribed into cDNA to serve as the sequencing template. Profiled with immunoSEQ multiplex PCR; TCRdb holds only in-frame clones, not every one. The sample holds roughly 200,000 clones, 63% seen once. From alopecia areata patients, lesional scalp punch biopsies and peripheral blood were collected. Here the sequenced sample was CD4+ T cells sorted from blood, taken at week 0. This TCR was recovered from a human donor with alopecia areata.

CDR3 DNA: TGTGCCAGCAGCTTAGAGCCAGGGAGGAATCAGCCCCAGCATTTT. Its translation: CASSLEPGRNQPQHF. The chain has TRBV7-6 and TRBJ1-5; maybe TRBD1 (5 bases). This CDR3 has 15 residues. V was pared by 1 base and J by 4 bases, with 11 bases between. The germline CDR1 and CDR2 sequences are SGHVS and FNYEAQ. Full variable domain (missing parts from reference TRBV7-6 and TRBJ1-5): GAGVSQSPRYKVTKRGQDVALRCDPISGHVSLYWYRQALGQGPEFLTYFNYEAQQDKSGLPNDRFSAERPEGSISTLTIQRTEQRDSAMYRCASSLEPGRNQPQHFGDGTRLSIL.